The rows below give T cell receptor beta chains drawn from one sample of a study of cytomegalovirus exposure and HLA in healthy donors. Generated by immunoSEQ multiplex PCR, the TCRdb table keeps only in-frame clones and is missing some. The sample shows about 210,000 clones, 82% of them seen only once. Sequencing was carried out using PBMCs. Every receptor here comes from a man in his forties or fifties in good health and CMV-seropositive. CDR3s leave out the opening cysteine and the closing phenylalanine or tryptophan.

j_call	v_call	cdr3_aa
TRBJ2-3	TRBV13	ASSSPASGSRDTQY
TRBJ2-7	TRBV5-1	ASSRGTGDSYEQY
TRBJ2-5	TRBV9	ASSVGGGRVQETQY
TRBJ1-1	TRBV13	ASSLGFNTEAF
TRBJ1-1	TRBV9	ASSVGDRLTKFEAF
TRBJ2-5	TRBV11-2	ASRGGTQETQY
TRBJ2-6	TRBV14	ASSQVTAGANVLT
TRBJ2-7	TRBV4-1	ASSQEWAPSEQY
TRBJ1-5	TRBV19	ASSPWTGDQPQH
TRBJ2-7	TRBV25-1	ASSDPRDRGQY
TRBJ2-1	TRBV5-6	ASSSGLAGRGEQF
TRBJ2-7	TRBV5-4	ASRAGFSGPYEQY
TRBJ2-1	TRBV4-1	ASSRQSVPAGGPNNEQF
TRBJ2-7	TRBV5-4	ASSDISGGASSEQY
TRBJ1-1	TRBV13	ASSPRPTGNTEAF
TRBJ2-2	TRBV11-3	ASSPGLEDTGKLF
NA	TRBV5-1	ASSSGTSGRYEQY
TRBJ1-4	TRBV6-1	ASRSGSNSNEKLF
TRBJ2-3	TRBV11-2	ASSLAFRDRGPKDTQY
TRBJ1-4	TRBV9	ASSVGQGLDGKLF
TRBJ2-7	TRBV19	ASSLGRGGEYEQY